This TCR beta chain was recovered during a study of OX40 agonist ivuxolimab in advanced cancers. In terms of the full investigation: Ivuxolimab was an agonistic, fully human IgG2 monoclonal antibody directed against OX40 (CD134), a costimulatory receptor. Intravenous ivuxolimab was administered to patients every 2 weeks at six dose levels: 0.01, 0.1, 0.3, 1.5, 3 and 10 mg/kg. Among the roughly 52 dose-escalation patients, around 19 had hepatocellular carcinoma, roughly 15 melanoma, 9 renal cell carcinoma and 9 head and neck cancer. The dose-escalation cohort was around 83% male with a mean age of about 58 years, ranging from roughly 23 to 80. Patients were allowed to have had prior anti-PD-1, anti-PD-L1 or anti-CTLA-4 therapy, and more than 30% of the dose-escalation patients had previously received checkpoint inhibitors. Partial responses occurred in three dose-escalation patients, of whom one had hepatocellular carcinoma and two had cutaneous melanoma. The point of sequencing TCRbeta in the periphery was to test whether ivuxolimab changed TCR sequence diversity and drove clonal T-cell expansion. The monotherapy dose-escalation portion (N ≈ 52 patients) of the phase I ivuxolimab trial is reported in the paper. What the research found in general, with its limitations: In the 0.1-3.0 mg/kg groups, partial responders were among the patients with the lowest normalized peripheral clonal expansion, particularly in CD8+ T cells. The antigen specificity of the peripheral T cells that underwent clonal expansion was not determined. At doses from 0.1 to 3.0 mg/kg, clonal expansion was seen in both CD4+ and CD8+ blood T cells between baseline and week 6. On average, CD8+ T cells showed more expanded clones than CD4+ T cells after ivuxolimab. Low levels of normalized T-cell clonal expansion were also seen in some patients who did not respond.

For sequencing of the TCRbeta CDR3 region, genomic DNA was extracted from the sorted cells. The immunoSEQ Assay was used to sequence the TCRbeta CDR3 regions. TCRdb's version of the immuneACCESS table is confined to in-frame rearrangements and falls short of the full clone set. An unresolved V gene accounts for under half of the shortfall where checked; the remainder is of unknown origin. Present in this sample are just under 65,000 clones, approximately 85% of which were seen just once. The top ten hold roughly 9.2% of the sample. The CDR3 goes from the cysteine to the phenylalanine over 13 residues. The CDR3 DNA has 39 bases and is translated from base 1. V was cut back by 0 bases and J by 8 bases, leaving a gap of 8 bases between them. For CDR1 and CDR2, the germline V gene lists LGHNA and YSLEER. As for this clone: Its antigen is currently not known. No clone much larger than this one lies a single base away; base qualities are absent.

Patients with a history of autoimmune disease or receiving systemic immunosuppression were excluded from the trial. Peripheral blood for TCR sequencing was collected from all dose cohorts at baseline, on cycle 4 day 1, and on cycle 7 day 1. The samples were taken from a phase I, first-in-human, multicenter, open-label dose-escalation trial of ivuxolimab. Adults with locally advanced or metastatic melanoma, renal cell carcinoma, hepatocellular carcinoma or head and neck squamous cell carcinoma were enrolled in the trial. Before TCR sequencing, CD4+ and CD8+ T cells were separately sorted from peripheral blood.

The sample was CD4+ or CD8+ T cells sorted from blood, taken in a trial of the OX40 agonist ivuxolimab. The chain is encoded by TRBV4-3 joined to TRBJ2-4; no confident D gene assignment can be made. This receptor was taken from an adult with an advanced solid tumor such as melanoma, head and neck, liver or kidney cancer. The sequenced DNA: TGCGCCAGCAGCCAAGATCGGTTGGACATTCAGTACTTC. This yields the protein CASSQDRLDIQYF.